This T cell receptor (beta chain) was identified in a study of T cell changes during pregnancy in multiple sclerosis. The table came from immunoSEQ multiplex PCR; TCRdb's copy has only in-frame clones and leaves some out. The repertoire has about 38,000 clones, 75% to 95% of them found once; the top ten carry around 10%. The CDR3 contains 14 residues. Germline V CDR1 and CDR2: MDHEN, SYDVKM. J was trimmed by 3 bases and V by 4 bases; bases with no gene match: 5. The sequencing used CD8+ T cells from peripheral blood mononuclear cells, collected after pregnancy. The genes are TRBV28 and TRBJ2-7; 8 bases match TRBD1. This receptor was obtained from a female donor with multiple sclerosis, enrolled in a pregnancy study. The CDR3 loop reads CASSSHRGSYEQYF. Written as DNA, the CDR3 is TGTGCCAGCAGTTCGCACAGGGGGAGCTACGAGCAGTACTTC.